This T cell receptor (beta chain) was profiled in a study of blood T cell repertoires in COVID-19. The repertoire was sequenced with immunoSEQ multiplex PCR; TCRdb's copy has only in-frame clones and lacks some. The table records around 190,000 clones, 84% of them present only once. V shed 6 bases and J 0 bases; nucleotides not matched to a gene: 11. There are 17 residues in the CDR3. Germline CDR1 is SGHAT and CDR2 is FQNNGV. Either two negative PCRs, clearance, or symptom resolution qualified Cohort 3 donors as recovered. The sequencing input was PBMCs or T cells enriched from blood (not recorded which). This TCR derives from a woman in her 30s who had recovered from COVID-19. The chain joins TRBV11-2 to TRBJ1-3; 7 bases line up with TRBD1. The CDR3 region is CASSISGTDYSGNTIYF. In DNA, the CDR3 is TGTGCCAGCAGTATATCCGGGACAGACTACTCTGGAAACACCATATATTTT.